These 10 T cell receptor beta chains share one sample of origin, sequenced in a study of shared T cell receptors in the human thymus. TCRdb keeps only in-frame clones here, not all; method: immunoSEQ multiplex PCR. This sample has around 730,000 clones; over 75% occur once, and the top ten carry 0.0095% to 0.013%. The sample was also reused in another study, on human thymus T cells.

The sample was thymocytes. The receptors here all came from a girl less than two years old with a congenital heart defect.

The V and J genes are TRBV7-6 and TRBJ2-6; D unclear. Germline V gene lookup returns CDR1 SGHVS and CDR2 FNYEAQ. The CDR3 length is 14 residues. Trimming left V 6 bases short and J 0 bases short, with 6 bases between. The CDR3 DNA reads TGTGCCAGCAGATCTAGCTCTGGGGCCAACGTCCTGACTTTC. It is translated as CASRSSSGANVLTF.

V usage is TRBV25-1 and J usage is TRBJ1-1, with D hard to call. The CDR3 sequence is 13 residues long. V dropped 4 bases and J dropped 4 bases, with 10 bases sitting between them. Germline CDR1 and CDR2: MGHDK and SYGVNS. The CDR3 loop reads CASSVRLATEAFF. CDR3 bases: TGTGCCAGCAGTGTCCGTCTGGCCACTGAAGCTTTCTTT.

The rearrangement links TRBV6-5 to TRBJ1-6; D might be TRBD1 (5 bases). The CDR3 length is 13 residues. The germline V gene has CDR1 MNHEY and CDR2 SVGAGI. The V end was cut by 6 bases, the J end by 8 bases, with 11 bases between. Here the CDR3 DNA reads TGTGCCAGCAGACGTCCGGGGGATTCACCCCTCCACTTT. This translates into CASRRPGDSPLHF.

The chain recombines TRBV27 with TRBJ2-5; 9 positions agree with TRBD1. The germline CDR1 and CDR2 sequences are MNHEY and SMNVEV (reference sequence). There are 18 residues in the CDR3. V was pared by 3 bases and J by 0 bases, with 11 bases of the junction left unmatched. The CDR3 protein is CASSFPQGQGSNQETQYF. Here the CDR3 DNA reads TGTGCCAGCAGTTTTCCGCAGGGACAGGGTTCCAACCAAGAGACCCAGTACTTC.

The CDR3 reads CATSRDTHTYRGCRQPQHF. CDR3 coding DNA: TGTGCCACCAGCAGAGACACCCATACTTACAGGGGATGTCGGCAGCCCCAGCATTTT. This chain links TRBV15 with TRBJ1-5, with TRBD1 matching over 7 bases. CDR3 length: 19 amino acids. Germline V gene lookup returns CDR1 LNHNV and CDR2 YYDKDF (reference sequence). V shed 0 bases and J 7 bases; nucleotides not matched to a gene: 18.

The chain recombines TRBV28 with TRBJ2-7; possibly TRBD1 for D (6 bases). V lost 6 bases to trimming and J lost 5 bases, with 11 bases between them. Germline lookup yields CDR1 MDHEN and CDR2 SYDVKM. The CDR3 runs to 12 residues. The CDR3 region has the DNA TGTGCCAGCAGACCTACAGGGCACGAGCAGTACTTC. This encodes CASRPTGHEQYF.

This chain uses TRBV30 with TRBJ1-5; maybe TRBD1 (5 bases). Trimming took off 0 bases at V and 2 bases at J, with 20 bases between the two ends. Germline lookup yields CDR1 GTSNPN and CDR2 SVGIG (reference sequence). The CDR3 spans 18 residues. For the CDR3, the DNA is TGTGCCTGGAGTGTGCGACAGAAACCCCTGAATGGCAATCAGCCCCAGCATTTT. It yields the protein CAWSVRQKPLNGNQPQHF.

J is TRBJ1-2 and V is TRBV29-1; D is possibly TRBD1 (5 bases). Trimming shortened V by 0 bases and J by 4 bases, and 18 bases separated the two germline ends. Germline loops: CDR1 SQVTM, CDR2 ANQGSEA. The CDR3 covers 16 residues. The DNA for the CDR3 is TGCAGCGTTGAAGACCCAGGGCCCTTCAATGGCTATGGCTACACCTTC. Translating gives CSVEDPGPFNGYGYTF.

The V call is TRBV12-5, the J call TRBJ2-1, with a weak D call TRBD2 (6 bases). The V and J ends lost 0 bases and 9 bases respectively, with 27 bases between them. The CDR3 spans 19 residues. The germline gives CDR1 LGHNT, CDR2 FRNRAP. The CDR3 loop reads CASGLVQGYLRGKQFEQFF. The CDR3 nucleotides read TGTGCTAGTGGTTTGGTACAAGGTTATCTCCGGGGGAAACAATTTGAGCAGTTCTTC.

The gene calls are TRBV14 and TRBJ2-7, with 9 bases identical to TRBD1. CDR3 size: 18 residues. In germline, CDR1 is SGHDN, CDR2 FVKESK. V was clipped by 2 bases and J by 5 bases; unmatched bases: 16. CDR3 in amino acids: CASSQTIDRQGDRHEQYF. CDR3 in DNA: TGTGCCAGCAGCCAAACCATAGACCGACAGGGGGATCGCCACGAGCAGTACTTC. The variable domain in full, completed from reference TRBV14 and TRBJ2-7, reads EAGVTQFPSHSVIEKGQTVTLRCDPISGHDNLYWYRRVMGKEIKFLLHFVKESKQDESGMPNNRFLAERTGGTYSTLKVQPAELEDSGVYFCASSQTIDRQGDRHEQYFGPGTRLTVT.